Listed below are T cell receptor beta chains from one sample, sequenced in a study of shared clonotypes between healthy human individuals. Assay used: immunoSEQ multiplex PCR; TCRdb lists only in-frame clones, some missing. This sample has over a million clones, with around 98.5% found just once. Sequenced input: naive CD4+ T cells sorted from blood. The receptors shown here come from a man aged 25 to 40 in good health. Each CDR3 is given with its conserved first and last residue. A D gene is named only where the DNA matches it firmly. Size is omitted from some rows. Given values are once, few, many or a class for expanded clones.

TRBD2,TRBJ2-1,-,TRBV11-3,TGTGCCAGCAGCGAGGGACTAGCGGGTTACAATGAGCAGTTCTTC,CASSEGLAGYNEQFF
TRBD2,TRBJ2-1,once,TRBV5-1,TGCGCCAGCAGCTCCCTTCCTAGCGGGACTTACAATGAGCAGTTCTTC,CASSSLPSGTYNEQFF
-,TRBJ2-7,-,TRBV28,TGTGCCAGCAGTTTGGTTCCGTACGAGCAGTACTTC,CASSLVPYEQYF
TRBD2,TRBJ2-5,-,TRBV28,TGTGCCAGCAGTGTACACAAGGGACTAGCGGGAGAGACCCAGTACTTC,CASSVHKGLAGETQYF
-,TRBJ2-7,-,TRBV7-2,TGTGCCAGCAGATACGAATCCGTCTACGAGCAGTACTTC,CASRYESVYEQYF
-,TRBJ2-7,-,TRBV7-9,TGTGCCAGCAGCCCGGTTCCGAGCTCCTACGAGCAGTACTTC,CASSPVPSSYEQYF
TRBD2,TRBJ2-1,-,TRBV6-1,TGTGCCGGCTTAAGTCTCGGGAGGAAGCACAATGAGCAGTTCTTC,CAGLSLGRKHNEQFF
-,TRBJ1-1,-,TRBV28,TGTGCCAGCAGTATCCTAGGGAACACTGAAGCTTTCTTT,CASSILGNTEAFF
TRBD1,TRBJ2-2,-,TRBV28,TGTGCCAGCAGTTTATCGGGACAGGGGGTCACCGGGGAGCTGTTTTTT,CASSLSGQGVTGELFF
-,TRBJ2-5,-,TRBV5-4,TGTGCCAGCAGCTTGCAGGGGATTCGGGAGACCCAGTACTTC,CASSLQGIRETQYF
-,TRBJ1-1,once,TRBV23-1,TGCGCCAGCAGTCCGAGACAGGCAGGGGCTGAAGCTTTCTTT,CASSPRQAGAEAFF
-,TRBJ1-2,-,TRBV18,TGTGCCAGCTCACCACCGGGCCTGGGAGGGGATGGCTACACCTTC,CASSPPGLGGDGYTF
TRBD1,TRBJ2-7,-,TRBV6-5,TGTGCCAGTCAGACAGGGGGAACCTACGAGCAGTACTTC,CASQTGGTYEQYF
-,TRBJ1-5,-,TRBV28,TGTGCCAGCAGGTCAAGGGACGCTGGTTATAGCAATCAGCCCCAGCATTTT,CASRSRDAGYSNQPQHF
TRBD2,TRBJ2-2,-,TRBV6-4,TGTGCCAGCAGCGGACTAGCGGGAACCGGGGAGCTGTTTTTT,CASSGLAGTGELFF
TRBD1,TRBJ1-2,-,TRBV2,TGTGCCAGCAGTGGGGACAGCGATTATGGCTACACCTTC,CASSGDSDYGYTF